The 5 T cell receptor beta chains below come from one sample, sequenced in a study of blood T cell repertoires in COVID-19 (TCRdb year 2020). Library creation used the immunoSEQ multiplex PCR assay. Sourced from immuneACCESS, this table was stored by TCRdb with only in-frame sequences that have V and J called. A share of the clones is absent; for the studies checked, an unresolved V gene accounts for under half, and the remainder has no known explanation. The sample table holds over 150,000 clones, of which just over 85% were seen once. The ten largest clones represent approximately 7% of the sample. The sample was peripheral blood. The origin of the receptors is a man in his forties or fifties with active or convalescent COVID-19.

This clone has just one count. The chain recombines TRBV5-1 with TRBJ2-3; D possibly corresponds to TRBD2 (6 bases). This CDR3 is built from 14 residues. V shed 0 bases and J shed 6 bases, with 11 bases lying between them. Germline lookup yields CDR1 SGHRS and CDR2 YFSETQ. CDR3 coding DNA: TGCGCCAGCAGCTTGGCCAGAGGGAGGGATACGCAGTATTTT. Amino acid sequence: CASSLARGRDTQYF.

This sequence joins TRBV10-3 and TRBJ2-3; TRBD1 agrees at 7 bases. The CDR3 consists of 16 residues. V lost 0 bases and J lost 1; bases outside the gene matches: 4. Germline-derived CDR1 and CDR2 are ENHRY and SYGVKD. CDR3 in DNA: TGTGCCATCAGTGAGTCTCCAGGGACAGGCACAGATACGCAGTATTTT. It yields the protein CAISESPGTGTDTQYF.

This chain connects TRBV7-9 to TRBJ2-3, with TRBD1 matching over 9 bases. The CDR3 runs 15 residues. Trimming removed 5 bases from V and 2 bases from J; junction bases left unmatched: 5. Germline CDR1 reads SEHNR; CDR2 reads FQNEAQ (reference sequence). The CDR3 sequence is CASSPGQGFTDTQYF. The DNA of the CDR3 is TGTGCCAGCAGCCCCGGACAGGGGTTCACAGATACGCAGTATTTT.

The chain employs TRBV3-1 (or the pseudogene TRBV3-2) and TRBJ2-1; 8 bases map to TRBD2. Germline V CDR1 and CDR2: LGHDT, YNNKEL (reference sequence). This CDR3 contains 14 residues. V lost 1 base, J lost 8 bases, and 4 bases stayed unmatched. CDR3 loop: CASSQGTGGYEQFF. CDR3 nucleotide sequence: TGTGCCAGCAGCCAAGGGACGGGAGGGTATGAGCAGTTCTTC.

The CDR3 reads CASSLNPTSGGGNEQFF. CDR3 in DNA: TGTGCCAGCAGCTTAAACCCTACTAGCGGGGGGGGTAATGAGCAGTTCTTC. This chain connects TRBV7-6 to TRBJ2-1, with 13 bases that match TRBD2. V trimming: 2 bases; J trimming: 7 bases; junction bases outside the gene matches: 8. CDR1 and CDR2 (germline): SGHVS, FNYEAQ. This CDR3 has 17 amino acids.